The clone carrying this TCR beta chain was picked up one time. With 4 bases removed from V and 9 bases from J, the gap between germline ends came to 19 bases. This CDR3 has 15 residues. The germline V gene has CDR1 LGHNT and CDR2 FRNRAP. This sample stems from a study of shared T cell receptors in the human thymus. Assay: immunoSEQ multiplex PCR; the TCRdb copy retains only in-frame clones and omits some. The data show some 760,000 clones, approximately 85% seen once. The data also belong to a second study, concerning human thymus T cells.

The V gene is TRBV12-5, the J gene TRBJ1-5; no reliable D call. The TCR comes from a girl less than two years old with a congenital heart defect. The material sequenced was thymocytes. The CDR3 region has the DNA TGTGCTAGTGGTTGGCGGCCCGGGGTAAGTGGGCCCCAGCATTTT. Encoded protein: CASGWRPGVSGPQHF.